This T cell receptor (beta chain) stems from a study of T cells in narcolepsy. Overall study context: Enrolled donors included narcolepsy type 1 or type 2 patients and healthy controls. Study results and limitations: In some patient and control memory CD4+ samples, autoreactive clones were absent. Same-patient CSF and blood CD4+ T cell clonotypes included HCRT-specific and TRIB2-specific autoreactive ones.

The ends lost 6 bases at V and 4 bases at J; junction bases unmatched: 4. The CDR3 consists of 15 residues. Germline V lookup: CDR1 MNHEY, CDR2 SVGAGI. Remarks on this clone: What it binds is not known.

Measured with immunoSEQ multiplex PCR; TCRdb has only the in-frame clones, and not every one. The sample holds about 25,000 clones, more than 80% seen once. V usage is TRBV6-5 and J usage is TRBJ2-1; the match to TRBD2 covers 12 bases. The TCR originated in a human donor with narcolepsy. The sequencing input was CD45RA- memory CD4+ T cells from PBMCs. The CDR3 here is CASSSGLAGYNEQFF. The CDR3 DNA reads TGTGCCAGCAGCTCAGGACTAGCGGGATACAATGAGCAGTTCTTC.